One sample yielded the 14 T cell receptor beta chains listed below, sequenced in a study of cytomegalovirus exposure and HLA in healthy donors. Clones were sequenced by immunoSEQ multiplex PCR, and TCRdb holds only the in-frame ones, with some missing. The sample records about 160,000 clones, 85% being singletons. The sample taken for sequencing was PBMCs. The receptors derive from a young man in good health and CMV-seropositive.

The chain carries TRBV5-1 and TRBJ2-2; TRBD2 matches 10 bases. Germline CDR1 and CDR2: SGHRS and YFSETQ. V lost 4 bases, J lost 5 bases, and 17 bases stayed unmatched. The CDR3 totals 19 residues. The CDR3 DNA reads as TGCGCCAGCAGCCCTCCTGGGGCTAGCGGGGGTTCGAGGACCGGGGAGCTGTTTTTT. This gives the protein CASSPPGASGGSRTGELFF.

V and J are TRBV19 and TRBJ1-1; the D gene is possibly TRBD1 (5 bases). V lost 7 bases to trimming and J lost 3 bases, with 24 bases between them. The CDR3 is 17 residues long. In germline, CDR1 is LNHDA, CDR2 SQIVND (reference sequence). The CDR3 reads CASIPATGAGWDTEAFF. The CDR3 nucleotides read TGTGCCAGTATCCCTGCAACTGGGGCCGGGTGGGACACTGAAGCTTTCTTT.

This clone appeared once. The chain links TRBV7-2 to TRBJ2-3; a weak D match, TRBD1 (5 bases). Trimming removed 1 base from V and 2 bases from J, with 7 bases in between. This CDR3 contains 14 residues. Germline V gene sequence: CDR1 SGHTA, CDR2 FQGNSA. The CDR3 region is CASSLGQHTDTQYF. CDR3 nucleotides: TGTGCCAGCAGCTTAGGACAGCACACAGATACGCAGTATTTT.

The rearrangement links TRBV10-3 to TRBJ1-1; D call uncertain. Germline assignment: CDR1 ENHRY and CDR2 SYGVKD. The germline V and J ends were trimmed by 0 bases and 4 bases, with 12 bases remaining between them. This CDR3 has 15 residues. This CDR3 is CAISESTLEGTEAFF. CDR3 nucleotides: TGTGCCATCAGTGAGTCGACCCTGGAGGGCACTGAAGCTTTCTTT.

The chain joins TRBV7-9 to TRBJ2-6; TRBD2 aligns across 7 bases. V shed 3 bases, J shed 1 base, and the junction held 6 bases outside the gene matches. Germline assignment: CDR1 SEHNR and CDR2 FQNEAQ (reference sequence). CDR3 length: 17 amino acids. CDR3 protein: CASSFAGDGSGANVLTF. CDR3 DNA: TGTGCCAGCAGCTTCGCGGGGGACGGATCTGGGGCCAACGTCCTGACTTTC.

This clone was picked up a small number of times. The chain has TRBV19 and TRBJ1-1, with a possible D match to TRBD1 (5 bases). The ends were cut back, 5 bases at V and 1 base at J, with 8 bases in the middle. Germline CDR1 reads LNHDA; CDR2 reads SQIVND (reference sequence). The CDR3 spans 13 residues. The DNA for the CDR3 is TGTGCCAGTAGTCCAGGACAGAACACTGAAGCTTTCTTT. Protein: CASSPGQNTEAFF.

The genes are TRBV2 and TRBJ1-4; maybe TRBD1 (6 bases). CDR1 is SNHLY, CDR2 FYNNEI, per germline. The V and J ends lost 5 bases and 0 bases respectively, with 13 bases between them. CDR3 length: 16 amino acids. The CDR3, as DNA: TGTGCCAGCAGTTCGCAGGGACATGCAACTAATGAAAAACTGTTTTTT. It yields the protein CASSSQGHATNEKLFF.

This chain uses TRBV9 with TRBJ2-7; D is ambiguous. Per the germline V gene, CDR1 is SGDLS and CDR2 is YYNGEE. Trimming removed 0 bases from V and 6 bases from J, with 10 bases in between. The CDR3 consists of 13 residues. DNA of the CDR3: TGTGCCAGCAGCGTAGGTGCTCCGGGCGAGCAGTACTTC. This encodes CASSVGAPGEQYF.

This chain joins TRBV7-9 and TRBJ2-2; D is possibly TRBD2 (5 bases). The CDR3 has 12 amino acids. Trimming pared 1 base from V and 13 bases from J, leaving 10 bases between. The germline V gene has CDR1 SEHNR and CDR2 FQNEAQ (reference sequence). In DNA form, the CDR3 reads TGTGCCAGCAGCTTAGACGCGGGCTGGCTGTTTTTT. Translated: CASSLDAGWLFF.

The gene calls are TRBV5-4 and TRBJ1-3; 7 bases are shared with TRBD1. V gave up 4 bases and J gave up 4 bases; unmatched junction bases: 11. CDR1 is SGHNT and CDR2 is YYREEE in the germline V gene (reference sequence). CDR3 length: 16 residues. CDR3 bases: TGTGCCAGCAGCCCAGGACAGGACCTAAGAGGAAACACCATATATTTT. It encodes CASSPGQDLRGNTIYF.

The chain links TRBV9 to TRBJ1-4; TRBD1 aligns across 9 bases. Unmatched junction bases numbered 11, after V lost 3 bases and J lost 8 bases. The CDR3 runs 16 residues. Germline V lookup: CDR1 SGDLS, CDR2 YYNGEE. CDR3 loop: CASSALRGQGKEKLFF. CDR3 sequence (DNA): TGTGCCAGCAGCGCTCTTAGGGGACAGGGCAAAGAAAAACTGTTTTTT.

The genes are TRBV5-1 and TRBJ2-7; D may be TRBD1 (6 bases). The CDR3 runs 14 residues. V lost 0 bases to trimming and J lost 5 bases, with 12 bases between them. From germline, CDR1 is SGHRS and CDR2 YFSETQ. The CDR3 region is CASSLDTGSNEQYF. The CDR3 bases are TGCGCCAGCAGCTTGGATACAGGGTCCAACGAGCAGTACTTC.

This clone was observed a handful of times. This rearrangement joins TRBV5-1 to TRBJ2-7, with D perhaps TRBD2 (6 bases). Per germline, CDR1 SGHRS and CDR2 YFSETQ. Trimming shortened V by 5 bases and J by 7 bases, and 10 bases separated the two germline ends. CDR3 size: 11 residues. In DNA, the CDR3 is TGCGCCAGCAGATACGGAGGGGAGCAGTACTTC. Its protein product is CASRYGGEQYF. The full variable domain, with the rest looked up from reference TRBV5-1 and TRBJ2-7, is KAGVTQTPRYLIKTRGQQVTLSCSPISGHRSVSWYQQTPGQGLQFLFEYFSETQRNKGNFPGRFSGRQFSNSRSEMNVSTLELGDSALYLCASRYGGEQYFGPGTRLTVT.

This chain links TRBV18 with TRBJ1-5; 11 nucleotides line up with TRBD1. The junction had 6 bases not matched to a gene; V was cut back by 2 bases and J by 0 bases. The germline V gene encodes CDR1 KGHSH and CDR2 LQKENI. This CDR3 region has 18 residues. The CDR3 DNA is TGTGCCAGCTCACCAATGGGGACAGGGGGACTTAGCAATCAGCCCCAGCATTTT. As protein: CASSPMGTGGLSNQPQHF.